One TCR beta chain is described in this entry. This entry is derived from a study of sequential checkpoint blockade in melanoma. Study background: Arm A got nivolumab then ipilimumab; arm B the reverse, 1:1. After both sequences, patients received maintenance nivolumab.

From germline, CDR1 is LGHNA and CDR2 YNFKEQ. This CDR3 spans 16 amino acids. The V end lost 4 bases, the J end lost 0 bases, and 12 bases lay between the germline ends. Treatment defined: randomized to nivolumab then ipilimumab (arm A) or the reverse (arm B). From thawed PBMCs, live CD3+CD8+ cells negative for CD19 and CD56 were sorted. Sequenced by immunoSEQ multiplex PCR; TCRdb stores in-frame clones only, minus some. The data show 25,000 to 35,000 clones, with 77% seen just once and around 23% held by the top ten. The chain carries TRBV4-2 and TRBJ2-2; no firm D call. The sequenced sample was CD8+ T cells sorted from blood (inferred from file names), obtained from a patient given nivolumab and ipilimumab in sequence. The sequence was collected from a human donor with melanoma. The CDR3 loop is CASSRLTVTNTGELFF. The DNA of the CDR3 is TGTGCCAGCAGCCGCCTTACAGTTACGAACACCGGGGAGCTGTTTTTT.